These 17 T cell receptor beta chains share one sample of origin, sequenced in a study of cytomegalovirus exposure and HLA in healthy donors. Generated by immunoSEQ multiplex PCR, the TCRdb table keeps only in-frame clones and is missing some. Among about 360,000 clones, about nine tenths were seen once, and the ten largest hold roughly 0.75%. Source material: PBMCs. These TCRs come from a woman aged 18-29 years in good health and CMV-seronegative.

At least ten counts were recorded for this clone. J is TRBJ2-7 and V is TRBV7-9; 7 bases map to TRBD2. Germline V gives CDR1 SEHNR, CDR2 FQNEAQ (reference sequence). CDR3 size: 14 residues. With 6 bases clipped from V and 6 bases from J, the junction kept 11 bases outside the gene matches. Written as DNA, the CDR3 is TGTGCCAGCAGAACATTGGGGGGGGTCACCGAGCAGTACTTC. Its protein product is CASRTLGGVTEQYF. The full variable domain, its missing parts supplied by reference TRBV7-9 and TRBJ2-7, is DTGVSQNPRHKITKRGQNVTFRCDPISEHNRLYWYRQTLGQGPEFLTYFQNEAQLEKSRLLSDRFSAERPKGSFSTLEIQRTEQGDSAMYLCASRTLGGVTEQYFGPGTRLTVT.

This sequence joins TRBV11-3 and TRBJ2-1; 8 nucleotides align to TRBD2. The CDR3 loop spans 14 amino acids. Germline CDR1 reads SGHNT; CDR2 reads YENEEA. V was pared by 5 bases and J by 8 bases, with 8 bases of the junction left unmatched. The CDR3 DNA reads TGTGCCAGCAGCCGAGGACTAGCCGTTCATGAGCAGTTCTTC. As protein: CASSRGLAVHEQFF.

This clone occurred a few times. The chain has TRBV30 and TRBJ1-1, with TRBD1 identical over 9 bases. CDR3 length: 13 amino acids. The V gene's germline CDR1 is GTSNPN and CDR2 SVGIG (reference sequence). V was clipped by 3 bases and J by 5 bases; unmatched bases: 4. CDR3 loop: CAWSTGGATEAFF. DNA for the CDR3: TGTGCCTGGAGCACAGGGGGCGCGACTGAAGCTTTCTTT.

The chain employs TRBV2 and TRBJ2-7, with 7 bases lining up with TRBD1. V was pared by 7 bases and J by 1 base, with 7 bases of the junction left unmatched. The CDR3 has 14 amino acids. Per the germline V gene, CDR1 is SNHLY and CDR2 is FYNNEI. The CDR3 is CASIFGTESYEQYF. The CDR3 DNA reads TGTGCCAGCATTTTTGGGACAGAGTCCTACGAGCAGTACTTC.

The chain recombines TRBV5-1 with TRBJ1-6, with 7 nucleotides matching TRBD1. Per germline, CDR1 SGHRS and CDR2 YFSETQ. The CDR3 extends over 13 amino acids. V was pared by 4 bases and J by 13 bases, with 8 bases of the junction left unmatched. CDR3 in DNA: TGCGCCAGCAGCCTAGGACAGGCCTACCCCCTCCACTTT. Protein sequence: CASSLGQAYPLHF.

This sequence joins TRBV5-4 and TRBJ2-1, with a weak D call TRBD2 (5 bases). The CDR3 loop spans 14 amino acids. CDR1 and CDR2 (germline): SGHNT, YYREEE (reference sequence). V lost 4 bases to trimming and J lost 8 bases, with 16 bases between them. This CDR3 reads CASSPLASPDEQFF. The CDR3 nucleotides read TGTGCCAGCAGCCCCTTGGCTAGCCCAGATGAGCAGTTCTTC.

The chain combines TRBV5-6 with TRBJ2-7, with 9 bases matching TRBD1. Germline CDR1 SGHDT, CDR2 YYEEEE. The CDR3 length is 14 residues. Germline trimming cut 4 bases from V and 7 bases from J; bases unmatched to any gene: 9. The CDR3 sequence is CASSAGQGPREQYF. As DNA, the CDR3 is TGTGCCAGCAGCGCTGGACAGGGGCCGCGGGAGCAGTACTTC.

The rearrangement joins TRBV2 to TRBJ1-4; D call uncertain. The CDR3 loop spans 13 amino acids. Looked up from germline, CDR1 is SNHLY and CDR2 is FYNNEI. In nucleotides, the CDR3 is TGTGTACTCCAAACCGCCCCCGGGGAAAAACTGTTTTTT. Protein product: CVLQTAPGEKLFF.

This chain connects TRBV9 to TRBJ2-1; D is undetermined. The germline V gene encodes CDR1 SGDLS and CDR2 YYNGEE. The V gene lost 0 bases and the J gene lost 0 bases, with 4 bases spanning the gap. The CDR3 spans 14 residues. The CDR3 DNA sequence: TGTGCCAGCAGCGTAGCTAGCTCCTACAATGAGCAGTTCTTC. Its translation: CASSVASSYNEQFF.

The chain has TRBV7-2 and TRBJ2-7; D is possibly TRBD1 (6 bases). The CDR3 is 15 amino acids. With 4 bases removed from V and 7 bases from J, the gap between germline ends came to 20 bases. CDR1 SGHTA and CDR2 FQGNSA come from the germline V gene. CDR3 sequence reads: CASSSPGTERGEQYF. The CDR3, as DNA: TGTGCCAGCAGCTCCCCGGGAACCGAAAGGGGGGAGCAGTACTTC.

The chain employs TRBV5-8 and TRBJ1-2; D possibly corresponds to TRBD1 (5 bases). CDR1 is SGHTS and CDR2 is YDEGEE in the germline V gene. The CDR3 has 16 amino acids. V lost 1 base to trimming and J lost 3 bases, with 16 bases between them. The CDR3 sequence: CASSLWASRDYYGYTF. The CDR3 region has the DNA TGTGCCAGCAGCTTGTGGGCATCCAGGGATTACTATGGCTACACCTTC.

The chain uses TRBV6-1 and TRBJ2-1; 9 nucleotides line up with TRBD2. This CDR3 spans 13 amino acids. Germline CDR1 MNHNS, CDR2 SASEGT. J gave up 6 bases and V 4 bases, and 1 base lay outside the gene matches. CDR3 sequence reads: CASSVTSGNEQFF. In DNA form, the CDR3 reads TGTGCCAGCAGTGTGACTAGCGGCAATGAGCAGTTCTTC.

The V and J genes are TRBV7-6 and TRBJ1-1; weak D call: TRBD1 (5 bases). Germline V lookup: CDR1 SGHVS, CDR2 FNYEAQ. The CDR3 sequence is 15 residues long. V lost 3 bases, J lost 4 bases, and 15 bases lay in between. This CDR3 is CASSFIRGVGTEAFF. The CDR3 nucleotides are TGTGCCAGCAGCTTTATTCGGGGGGTGGGCACTGAAGCTTTCTTT.

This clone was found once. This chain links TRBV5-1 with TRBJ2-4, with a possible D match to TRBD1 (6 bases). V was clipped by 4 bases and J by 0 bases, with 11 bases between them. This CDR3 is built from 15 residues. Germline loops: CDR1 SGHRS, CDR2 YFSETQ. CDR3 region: CASSAGTPAKNIQYF. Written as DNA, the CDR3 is TGCGCCAGCAGCGCCGGGACACCAGCCAAAAACATTCAGTACTTC.

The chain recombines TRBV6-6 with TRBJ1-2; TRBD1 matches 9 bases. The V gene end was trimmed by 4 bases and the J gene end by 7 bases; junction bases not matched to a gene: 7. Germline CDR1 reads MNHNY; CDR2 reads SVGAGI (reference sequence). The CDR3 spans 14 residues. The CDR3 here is CASSSTGTGTGYTF. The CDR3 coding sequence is TGTGCCAGCAGTTCCACCGGGACAGGGACTGGCTACACCTTC.

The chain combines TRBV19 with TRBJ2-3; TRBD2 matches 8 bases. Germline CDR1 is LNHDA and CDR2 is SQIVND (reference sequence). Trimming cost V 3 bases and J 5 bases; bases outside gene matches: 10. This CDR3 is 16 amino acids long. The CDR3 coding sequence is TGTGCCAGTAGTATTCTCTCCGGGAGGGCCCAAGATACGCAGTATTTT. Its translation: CASSILSGRAQDTQYF. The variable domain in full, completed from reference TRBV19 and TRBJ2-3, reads DGGITQSPKYLFRKEGQNVTLSCEQNLNHDAMYWYRQDPGQGLRLIYYSQIVNDFQKGDIAEGYSVSREKKESFPLTVTSAQKNPTAFYLCASSILSGRAQDTQYFGPGTRLTVL.

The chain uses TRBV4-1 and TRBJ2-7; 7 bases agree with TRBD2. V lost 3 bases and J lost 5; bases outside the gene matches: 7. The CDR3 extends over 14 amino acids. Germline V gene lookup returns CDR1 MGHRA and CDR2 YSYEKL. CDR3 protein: CASSQVRDYHEQYF. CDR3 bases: TGCGCCAGCAGCCAGGTCCGGGACTACCACGAGCAGTACTTC.